This T cell receptor (beta chain) was profiled in a study of blood T cell repertoires in COVID-19. At the level of the study: From the United States, Italy and Spain came samples of acute and convalescent COVID-19. T cells, B-cell-depleted T cells, or PBMCs provided the cDNA or gDNA that served as material.

Source study methods: By means of reference gene primer amplification, nucleated cell counts were estimated. The protocol was immunoSEQ multiplex PCR, while the TCRdb copy is restricted to in-frame clones and leaves out a portion. The V and J calls and clone size are taken from that table; D and trimming were inferred from the DNA. The sample lists approximately 250,000 clones; roughly 84% were seen once. The CDR3 runs 14 residues. Deletions cut 6 bases from V and 8 bases from J, with 19 bases between. Germline values: CDR1 MNHEY, CDR2 SVGAGI. Sequenced material: peripheral blood. This TCR came from a middle-aged man who had recovered from COVID-19. The rearrangement links TRBV6-5 to TRBJ1-2; D gene ambiguous. In DNA, the CDR3 is TGTGCCAGCAGGCCTTCGGGAACCTCTCCGGGCTACACCTTC. Translation: CASRPSGTSPGYTF.